This TCR beta chain was sequenced during a study of CD8+ T cells in alopecia areata. Study-level information: Female roughly 6-10-week-old C3H/HeJ recipients received skin from 6-12-month-old C3H/HeJ graft donors with spontaneous alopecia. Overall study findings and caveats: Scalp sample data also include resident alphabeta T cells from normal skin. Especially in alopecia totalis/universalis, lesional scalp showed greater clonality than normal scalp did. Clarity of TCR sharing across patients fell short of that in mice, possibly HLA-related.

This CDR3 region has 14 residues. Germline V gives CDR1 FNHDT, CDR2 SITEND (reference sequence). V was clipped by 2 bases and J by 1 base, with 7 bases between them. The study sorted pooled cutaneous lymph node cells by CD4, CD8alpha, NKG2D, NKG2ACE and other markers. Reverse transcription of extracted RNA yielded cDNA, which provided the sequencing template. TCRdb's copy holds only in-frame clones and misses some; the assay was immunoSEQ multiplex PCR. Observed in the sample are 200,000 to 300,000 clones, none of them singletons. Details on this clone: What it binds is not known. The genes and germline here are from mouse. From the germline J gene comes the end of the CDR3, since the read stops 4 residues before it. The same CDR3 can be traced to other DNA sequences in this sample.

The chain combines TRBV19 with TRBJ2-1; weak D call: TRBD2 (5 bases). The sequencing input was CD4+ T cells sorted from a lymph node. The sequence was obtained from a C3H/HeJ mouse with alopecia areata. MHC haplotype of the mouse line: H2-k. CDR3 bases read: TGTGCCAGCAGTATTGGGGAAAACTATGCT. This translates into CASSIGENYA. In full, the CDR3 reads CASSIGENYAEQFF.